This entry features one T cell receptor (beta chain) sequence. Its specificity is unknown. Here immunoSEQ multiplex PCR was the method, and the copy in TCRdb shows in-frame clones only, minus some. The sample yields about 68,000 clones, over 60% seen once. This specimen belongs to a study of T cell responses to AZD1222 COVID-19 vaccine. V lost 2 bases and J lost 4, with 14 bases in between. Germline CDR1 LGHNA, CDR2 YSLEER. CDR3 length equals 15 residues. Notes on the study in general: Donors in the cohort were predominantly white British and more often female, and clonal diversity was possibly underestimated. Reports indicate that nearly half of spike-specific TCRs are directed at unmutated variant regions.

This receptor was taken from an adult in good health. The material was peripheral blood, obtained on day 0 of AZD1222 vaccination. The V and J genes are TRBV4-3 and TRBJ2-5; a possible D gene is TRBD2 (6 bases). The CDR3 region is CASSQTPGEGETQYF. DNA of the CDR3: TGCGCCAGCAGCCAAACCCCGGGGGAAGGAGAGACCCAGTACTTC.